This TCR beta chain was recovered during a study of blood T cell repertoires in COVID-19. About the research overall: In each case, the material was cDNA or gDNA derived from T cells, B-cell-depleted T cells, or PBMCs.

Trimming cost V 8 bases and J 0 bases; bases outside gene matches: 3. This CDR3 region has 13 residues. Germline V lookup: CDR1 LNHDA, CDR2 SQIVND (reference sequence). Study processing details: Amplification with reference gene primers provided the estimates of nucleated cell counts. Assay: immunoSEQ multiplex PCR; the TCRdb copy retains only in-frame clones and omits some. D and trimming come from the DNA, and the V and J calls and clone size come from that table. The repertoire includes about 160,000 clones, about 80% of them detected once, and roughly a fifth sits in the top ten. The sample was peripheral blood. V is TRBV19 and J is TRBJ1-2; 7 nucleotides line up with TRBD1. The TCR comes from a woman older than 75 with acute or convalescent COVID-19. CDR3 coding DNA: TGTGCCAGTCGACAGGGCACTAACTATGGCTACACCTTC. It is translated as CASRQGTNYGYTF.